This T cell receptor (beta chain) was recovered during a study of T-cell memory formation after mild COVID-19. The overall study: The two donors had largely donor-specific TCR clusters. Regarding the study as a whole: Within pre-infection memory, some responding clones were found, suggesting cross-reactive memory joined. Contracting CD4+ clones lay largely in CM and EM, with CD8+ ones residing in EMRA. Later expanders leaned toward CD4+, whereas clones contracting from day 15 to 85 were balanced CD4/CD8.

CDR3 size: 16 residues. Germline assignment: CDR1 SGHRS and CDR2 YFSETQ. The junction had 9 bases not matched to a gene; V was cut back by 2 bases and J by 8 bases. Turning to this clonotype: What it binds is unknown.

TCRdb reprocessed the 5' RACE reads via MiXCR and lists one record per CDR3 protein. The data contain approximately 190,000 distinct CDR3 sequences, 18% of them singletons. The chain recombines TRBV5-1 with TRBJ2-1; TRBD1 aligns across 11 bases. The specimen sequenced was PBMCs or a T cell subset sorted from them (not recorded which). The receptor's source is an adult woman who had mild COVID-19 (a few samples of this study predate the infection). Cell type and time point are not known. In nucleotides, the CDR3 is TGCGCCAGCAGCTTTGGACAGGGGGCTGTATCAGATGAGCAGTTCTTC. Translation gives CASSFGQGAVSDEQFF.